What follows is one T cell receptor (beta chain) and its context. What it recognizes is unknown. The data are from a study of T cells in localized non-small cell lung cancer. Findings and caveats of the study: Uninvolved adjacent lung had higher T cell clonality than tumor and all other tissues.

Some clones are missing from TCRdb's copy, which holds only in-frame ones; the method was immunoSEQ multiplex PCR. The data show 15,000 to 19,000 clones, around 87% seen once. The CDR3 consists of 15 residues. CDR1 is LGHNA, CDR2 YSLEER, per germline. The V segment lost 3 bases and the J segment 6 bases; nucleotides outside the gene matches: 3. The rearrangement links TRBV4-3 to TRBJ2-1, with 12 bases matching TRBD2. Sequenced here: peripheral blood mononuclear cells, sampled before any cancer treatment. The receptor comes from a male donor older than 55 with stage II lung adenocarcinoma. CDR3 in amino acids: CASSQLAGGPNEQFF. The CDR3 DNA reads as TGCGCCAGCAGCCAGCTAGCGGGAGGGCCCAATGAGCAGTTCTTC.